This T cell receptor (beta chain) was identified in a study of shared clonotypes between healthy human individuals. Study-level results: Among donors, the sharing of clonotypes was expected to be influenced by sequencing depth. The study found lower generation probabilities in non-shared clonotypes than in those shared by all four donors.

Assay used: immunoSEQ multiplex PCR; TCRdb lists only in-frame clones, some missing. In the table there are about 1.4 million clones, about 96% of which are singletons. Looked up from germline, CDR1 is SGHDN and CDR2 is FVKESK. The CDR3 extends over 15 amino acids. Trimming removed 0 bases at V and 2 bases at J, with 9 bases between. Details on this clone: Its antigen is unknown.

The sequence derives from a man in his thirties or forties in good health. Sequenced: naive CD4+ T cells sorted from blood. The subset: CD45RA+ positively selected. The V call is TRBV14, the J call TRBJ2-3; D is unclear. The CDR3 spells CASSQDGFFTDTQYF. The CDR3 DNA is TGTGCCAGCAGCCAAGACGGCTTCTTCACAGATACGCAGTATTTT.